The rows below give T cell receptor beta chains drawn from one sample of a study of human T cells and chemical hapten exposure. TCRdb passed the RACE reads through MiXCR, listing each CDR3 protein once. Of 330,000 or so distinct CDR3 sequences listed, under 6.5% were seen once; the top ten hold about 5.4%. The specimen was whole blood, collected in connection with sensitization to the hapten diphenylcyclopropenone (DPC). The receptors originated from a woman in her late teens or twenties with alopecia areata. Some clones in this sample may be carry-over from other donors' samples. Both conserved end residues are part of each CDR3. A D gene is named only where the DNA matches it firmly. Some rows have no size entry. The others give once, few or many, or a class for an expanded clone.

J gene	V gene	D gene	clone size	CDR3 DNA	CDR3 protein
TRBJ2-5	TRBV5-1	TRBD2	NA	TGCGCCAGCAGCTGGGGACTAGCGGAAAAACACGAGACCCAGTACTTC	CASSWGLAEKHETQYF
TRBJ2-7	TRBV5-1	NA	NA	TGCGCCAGCAGCTTGGTCGGGGGACCTAGTTCCTACGAGCAGTACTTC	CASSLVGGPSSYEQYF
TRBJ1-1	TRBV6-5	NA	few	TGTGCCAGCAGCCGTTCGACAGTGAGAGCTGAAGCTTTCTTT	CASSRSTVRAEAFF
TRBJ2-5	TRBV12-3/TRBV12-4	TRBD2	few	TGTGCCAGCAGTAATAGCGGGGGGGCTGGTGAGACCCAGTACTTC	CASSNSGGAGETQYF
TRBJ1-5	TRBV6-4	NA	many	TGTGCTAAAAGGACCTGCAGGGACCATAGCAATCAGCCCCAGCATTTT	CAKRTCRDHSNQPQHF
TRBJ2-7	TRBV20-1	TRBD2	NA	TGCAGTGCTAGTAAGACTAGCGGGGGGACCTACGAGCAGTACTTC	CSASKTSGGTYEQYF
TRBJ2-1	TRBV6-1	TRBD2	few	TGTGCCAGCAGTCCCTCTAGCGGGGGGCCCTACAATGAGCAGTTCTTC	CASSPSSGGPYNEQFF
TRBJ2-7	TRBV6-2/TRBV6-3	NA	many	TGTGCCAGCGGATATGAGGGTCTGTTC	CASGYEGLF
TRBJ2-3	TRBV20-1	TRBD2	NA	TGCAGTGCTAGAGATGGGTTGGTAGCGGGGGCCAGTACCACAGATACGCAGTATTTT	CSARDGLVAGASTTDTQYF
TRBJ1-1	TRBV10-3	NA	few	TGTGCCATCAGTTACCGAGGAGGGCCCGGGGAAGCTTTCTTT	CAISYRGGPGEAFF
TRBJ1-3	TRBV6-2/TRBV6-3	NA	NA	TGTGCCAGCAACTATGGGATTGGTGAATCCTCTGGAAACACCATATATTTT	CASNYGIGESSGNTIYF
TRBJ1-1	TRBV6-2/TRBV6-3	TRBD1	many	TGTGCCAGCAGTTACGATCCCGACAGGGCGAACACTGAAGCTTTCTTT	CASSYDPDRANTEAFF
TRBJ2-2	TRBV5-1	NA	NA	TGCGCCAGCAGCAGAATACCGGGAGTCACCGGGGAGCTGTTTTTT	CASSRIPGVTGELFF
TRBJ1-2	TRBV12-3/TRBV12-4	NA	many	TGTGCCAGCAGTTTATACAGGGACGGCTACACCTTC	CASSLYRDGYTF
TRBJ2-5	TRBV29-1	NA	few	TGCAGCCTCTGGGACGGATACCAAGAGACCCAGTACTTC	CSLWDGYQETQYF
TRBJ1-6	TRBV18	NA	many	TGTGCCAGCTCACCGGGACTTTCACCCCTCCACTTT	CASSPGLSPLHF
TRBJ2-2	TRBV29-1	NA	few	TGCAGCGTGCGGGTCACCGGGGAGCTGTTTTTT	CSVRVTGELFF
TRBJ1-5	TRBV12-3/TRBV12-4	NA	many	TGTGCCAGCAGTACCCGAGTAGGGAGGGTCAATCAGCCCCAGCATTTT	CASSTRVGRVNQPQHF
TRBJ2-3	TRBV19	NA	NA	TGTGCCAGTAGTAACCCCCCGGGAGGCACAGATACGCAGTATTTT	CASSNPPGGTDTQYF
TRBJ2-2	TRBV4-2	NA	NA	TGTGCCAGCAGCCAAGATCCCGGAGGCGGGGATTACACCGGGGAGCTGTTTTTT	CASSQDPGGGDYTGELFF
TRBJ2-5	TRBV7-2	TRBD2	many	TGTGCCAGCAGCCTCGGACCTTCTAGCGGACAAGAGACCCAGTACTTC	CASSLGPSSGQETQYF